Shown below are 32 T cell receptor beta chains from a single sample sequenced in a study of blood T cell repertoires in COVID-19. The repertoire was sequenced with immunoSEQ multiplex PCR; TCRdb's copy has only in-frame clones and lacks some. The data hold roughly 150,000 clones, with just over 90% observed a single time. The sample comprised peripheral blood. The receptors were sampled from a man aged 18-30 years with COVID-19, enrolled during active disease.

The chain employs TRBV9 and TRBJ2-7; tentatively, D is TRBD1 (6 bases). CDR3 size: 14 residues. V lost 4 bases, J lost 4 bases, and 15 bases lay in between. CDR1 is SGDLS, CDR2 YYNGEE, per germline. The CDR3 region has the DNA TGTGCCAGCAGCCCCGGGACACCTTTATACGAGCAGTACTTC. Its translation: CASSPGTPLYEQYF.

The chain links TRBV3-1 (or the pseudogene TRBV3-2) to TRBJ2-7; 7 positions agree with TRBD1. This CDR3 spans 13 amino acids. Germline V gene data show CDR1 as LGHDT and CDR2 as YNNKEL (reference sequence). V lost 5 bases, J lost 2 bases, and 3 bases stayed unmatched. CDR3 nucleotide sequence: TGTGCCAGCAGCAACAGGGGACCCTACGAGCAGTACTTC. It encodes CASSNRGPYEQYF.

The chain has TRBV5-6 and TRBJ2-2; 10 positions agree with TRBD1. V trimming: 3 bases; J trimming: 4 bases; junction bases outside the gene matches: 6. Germline V CDR1 and CDR2: SGHDT, YYEEEE. This CDR3 is 16 amino acids long. CDR3 sequence reads: CASSWGDRGRTGELFF. CDR3 DNA: TGTGCCAGCAGCTGGGGGGACAGGGGACGCACCGGGGAGCTGTTTTTT. Together with reference TRBV5-6 and TRBJ2-2, the CDR3 gives the full variable domain: DAGVTQSPTHLIKTRGQQVTLRCSPKSGHDTVSWYQQALGQGPQFIFQYYEEEERQRGNFPDRFSGHQFPNYSSELNVNALLLGDSALYLCASSWGDRGRTGELFFGEGSRLTVL.

V usage is TRBV6-2 or TRBV6-3 and J usage is TRBJ1-1, with 9 bases matching TRBD1. The germline CDR1 and CDR2 sequences are MNHEY and SVGEGT. CDR3 size: 18 residues. The J segment lost 1 base and the V segment lost 2 bases, leaving 11 bases of the junction unmatched. CDR3 residues: CASSYTTGTGFGNTEAFF. In nucleotides, the CDR3 is TGTGCCAGCAGTTACACGACCGGGACAGGGTTCGGGAACACTGAAGCTTTCTTT.

This chain joins TRBV9 and TRBJ1-1; D may be TRBD1 (5 bases). Germline-derived CDR1 and CDR2 are SGDLS and YYNGEE. Trimming cost V 4 bases and J 5 bases, with 15 bases left between them. CDR3 length equals 14 residues. Here the CDR3 DNA reads TGTGCCAGCAGCCCCTCCGGGGGGAGGACTGAAGCTTTCTTT. This codes for CASSPSGGRTEAFF.

The rearrangement uses TRBV6-2 or TRBV6-3 and TRBJ2-4; no clear D gene. The CDR3 sequence is 16 residues long. Germline values: CDR1 MNHEY, CDR2 SVGEGT. V was pared by 0 bases and J by 1 base, with 10 bases between. The CDR3 is CASSYSVLTAKNIQYF. CDR3 in DNA: TGTGCCAGCAGTTACTCGGTGCTAACGGCCAAAAACATTCAGTACTTC.

The chain couples TRBV2 to TRBJ1-2, with D perhaps TRBD1 (5 bases). Germline-derived CDR1 and CDR2 are SNHLY and FYNNEI. This CDR3 region has 13 residues. V was shortened by 5 bases and J by 8 bases, with 15 bases between the two germline ends. CDR3 loop: CASSQTVHLGYTF. DNA for the CDR3: TGTGCCAGCAGTCAGACAGTTCATCTGGGCTACACCTTC.

This chain connects TRBV28 to TRBJ2-2, with a tentative D call TRBD1 (6 bases). There are 13 residues in the CDR3. The germline gives CDR1 MDHEN, CDR2 SYDVKM. V lost 6 bases, J lost 5 bases, and 10 bases lay in between. CDR3 sequence (DNA): TGTGCCAGCAGGCCTACAGGGACCGGGGAGCTGTTTTTT. Translated, it gives CASRPTGTGELFF.

V usage is TRBV28 and J usage is TRBJ1-5, with D perhaps matching TRBD1 (6 bases). V lost 5 bases and J 6 bases, leaving 11 bases between the germline ends. Germline V gives CDR1 MDHEN, CDR2 SYDVKM. The CDR3 loop spans 13 amino acids. The CDR3: CASSVGQTQPQHF. The CDR3 DNA is TGTGCCAGCAGTGTCGGACAGACTCAGCCCCAGCATTTT.

The chain uses TRBV7-8 and TRBJ1-2, with 10 bases aligning to TRBD1. Germline V lookup: CDR1 SGHVS, CDR2 FQNEAQ. The CDR3 loop spans 14 amino acids. V was pared by 8 bases and J by 8 bases, with 11 bases of the junction left unmatched. Here the CDR3 reads CASAGRRTGGGYTF. The CDR3 bases are TGTGCCAGCGCCGGGCGGAGGACAGGGGGGGGCTACACCTTC.

Comment on this clone: Other DNA sequences from this sample encode an identical CDR3 as well. V is TRBV7-9 and J is TRBJ2-7, with D perhaps matching TRBD1 (6 bases). V lost 5 bases and J lost 4, with 9 bases in between. The germline V gene has CDR1 SEHNR and CDR2 FQNEAQ (reference sequence). This CDR3 is 12 amino acids long. The DNA for the CDR3 is TGTGCCAGCAGCCTACAGGGATACGAGCAGTACTTC. Encoded protein: CASSLQGYEQYF. The full variable domain, completed using reference TRBV7-9 and TRBJ2-7, is DTGVSQNPRHKITKRGQNVTFRCDPISEHNRLYWYRQTLGQGPEFLTYFQNEAQLEKSRLLSDRFSAERPKGSFSTLEIQRTEQGDSAMYLCASSLQGYEQYFGPGTRLTVT.

This clone came up a few times. The V call is TRBV10-1, the J call TRBJ2-1; no clear D. With 5 bases removed from V and 10 bases from J, the gap between germline ends came to 12 bases. The CDR3 spans 12 residues. Germline lookup yields CDR1 WNHNN and CDR2 SYGVQD (reference sequence). The CDR3 protein is CASSIFLGEQFF. The CDR3 nucleotides read TGCGCCAGCAGTATATTCCTCGGGGAGCAGTTCTTC.

The chain joins TRBV11-2 to TRBJ1-2; D is possibly TRBD1 (5 bases). From germline, CDR1 is SGHAT and CDR2 FQNNGV. CDR3 length equals 14 residues. V gave up 5 bases and J gave up 8 bases, with 18 bases separating them. The CDR3 loop is CASSLGGPFEGYTF. CDR3 coding DNA: TGTGCCAGCAGCCTGGGGGGTCCTTTTGAGGGCTACACCTTC.

The CDR3 sequence is CASSGVKGSGSEQYF. The CDR3 region has the DNA TGTGCCAGCAGTGGCGTCAAGGGTAGCGGGAGTGAGCAGTACTTC. The chain has TRBV5-6 and TRBJ2-7; TRBD2 aligns across 9 bases. The CDR3 consists of 15 residues. Germline CDR1 reads SGHDT; CDR2 reads YYEEEE. Unmatched junction bases numbered 13, after V lost 5 bases and J lost 7 bases.

V gene TRBV27 combines with J gene TRBJ2-7; D unclear. Deletions cut 2 bases from V and 5 bases from J, with 10 bases between. The CDR3 extends over 13 amino acids. CDR1 is MNHEY and CDR2 is SMNVEV in the germline V gene (reference sequence). CDR3 region: CASSLTADDEQYF. In DNA form, the CDR3 reads TGTGCCAGCAGTTTAACAGCAGACGACGAGCAGTACTTC.

This clone was seen only a few times. The chain carries TRBV3-1 (or the pseudogene TRBV3-2) and TRBJ1-1, with 8 bases identical to TRBD1. Per germline, CDR1 LGHDT and CDR2 YNNKEL (reference sequence). The CDR3 has 14 amino acids. V was clipped by 4 bases and J by 4 bases; unmatched bases: 5. CDR3 nucleotide sequence: TGTGCCAGCAGCCTTTACAGGGGGGCCACTGAAGCTTTCTTT. Translating it yields CASSLYRGATEAFF.

The chain carries TRBV15 and TRBJ2-2; 7 nucleotides agree with TRBD2. CDR1 and CDR2 (germline): LNHNV, YYDKDF (reference sequence). V was clipped by 2 bases and J by 5 bases; unmatched bases: 5. This CDR3 has 15 residues. CDR3 bases: TGTGCCACCAGCAGACTAGCGGTGGGAACCGGGGAGCTGTTTTTT. The encoded protein is CATSRLAVGTGELFF.

The gene calls are TRBV3-1 (or the pseudogene TRBV3-2) and TRBJ1-6; TRBD1 might be the D (6 bases). The CDR3 covers 13 residues. V lost 4 bases, J lost 10 bases, and 11 bases lay in between. Germline-derived CDR1 and CDR2 are LGHDT and YNNKEL (reference sequence). In nucleotides, the CDR3 is TGTGCCAGCAGCCTGACAGGCTTGTCACCCCTCCACTTT. Protein: CASSLTGLSPLHF.

A few counts support this clone. The J gene is TRBJ1-2, the V gene TRBV19; D is uncertain. The ends were cut back, 1 base at V and 8 bases at J, with 14 bases in the middle. CDR3 length equals 14 residues. Germline CDR1 is LNHDA and CDR2 is SQIVND (reference sequence). CDR3 in amino acids: CASSIGMTEGGYTF. The CDR3, as DNA: TGTGCCAGTAGTATAGGGATGACCGAGGGAGGCTACACCTTC.

This sequence joins TRBV11-2 and TRBJ2-1; 9 positions agree with TRBD2. CDR1 and CDR2 (germline): SGHAT, FQNNGV. Losses at the gene ends were 0 bases for V and 8 bases for J; bases not matched to a gene: 8. The CDR3 length is 16 residues. CDR3 loop: CASSLELAGGPDEQFF. DNA for the CDR3: TGTGCCAGCAGCTTAGAGCTGGCGGGAGGGCCGGATGAGCAGTTCTTC.

The chain joins TRBV5-8 to TRBJ2-7; tentative D call: TRBD1 (5 bases). Looked up from germline, CDR1 is SGHTS and CDR2 is YDEGEE. Trimming stripped 4 bases from V and 2 bases from J, with 13 bases between. This CDR3 is 14 amino acids long. The CDR3 sequence is CASSGWQGPYEQYF. CDR3 bases: TGTGCCAGCAGCGGGTGGCAGGGTCCCTACGAGCAGTACTTC.

In its sample, this clone was seen a few times. The chain links TRBV29-1 to TRBJ1-2; TRBD1 agrees at 9 bases. The CDR3 runs 12 residues. CDR1 and CDR2 from the germline V gene are SQVTM and ANQGSEA. J lost 7 bases, V lost 7 bases, and 7 bases had no gene match. The CDR3 DNA sequence: TGCAGCGCCACAGGGGGCGCCCCTGGCTACACCTTC. Its protein product is CSATGGAPGYTF.

This rearrangement joins TRBV7-3 to TRBJ2-7; 8 nucleotides align to TRBD2. Germline-derived CDR1 and CDR2 are SGHTA and FQGTGA. CDR3 length: 15 residues. J gave up 3 bases and V 10 bases, and 14 bases lay outside the gene matches. The CDR3 sequence is CATPPGGTRDYEQYF. CDR3 coding DNA: TGTGCCACTCCCCCCGGGGGGACTAGAGACTACGAGCAGTACTTC.

The J gene is TRBJ2-7, the V gene TRBV28, with 10 positions matching TRBD1. CDR1 and CDR2 (germline): MDHEN, SYDVKM. Losses at the gene ends were 4 bases for V and 2 bases for J; bases not matched to a gene: 14. CDR3 size: 18 residues. CDR3 nucleotide sequence: TGTGCCAGCAGTTCTCCCGGGACAGGGGAATTCCCTCCCTACGAGCAGTACTTC. The encoded protein is CASSSPGTGEFPPYEQYF.

Judged by abundance, this clone is medium-sized. The V and J genes are TRBV14 and TRBJ2-5; D is unclear. The length of the CDR3 is 12 residues. Trimming left V 0 bases short and J 6 bases short, with 5 bases between. CDR1 and CDR2 (germline): SGHDN, FVKESK. CDR3 sequence: CASSQDRKTQYF. The CDR3 DNA is TGTGCCAGCAGCCAAGATCGTAAGACCCAGTACTTC.

CDR3 residues: CASSPLGPTQGYEQYF. The CDR3 DNA reads TGTGCCAGCAGCCCCCTGGGGCCCACACAGGGCTACGAGCAGTACTTC. The chain employs TRBV11-2 and TRBJ2-7; D is possibly TRBD1 (6 bases). The CDR3 spans 16 residues. From germline, CDR1 is SGHAT and CDR2 FQNNGV. V was pared by 5 bases and J by 3 bases, with 20 bases between.

This rearrangement joins TRBV15 to TRBJ2-7, with 7 bases lining up with TRBD2. CDR1 and CDR2 (germline): LNHNV, YYDKDF (reference sequence). This CDR3 spans 16 amino acids. V gave up 0 bases and J gave up 4 bases; unmatched junction bases: 9. CDR3 sequence (DNA): TGTGCCACCAGCAGAGAACGGGCGGGAGTTGTTTACGAGCAGTACTTC. Encoded protein: CATSRERAGVVYEQYF.

CDR3 protein: CASTDTQSSGNTIYF. The CDR3 DNA is TGTGCCAGTACAGACACCCAGAGCTCTGGAAACACCATATATTTT. The chain carries TRBV19 and TRBJ1-3; D is ambiguous. Trimming stripped 7 bases from V and 0 bases from J, with 13 bases between. Germline V CDR1 and CDR2: LNHDA, SQIVND (reference sequence). This CDR3 has 15 residues.

The rearrangement joins TRBV6-5 to TRBJ1-3; the match to TRBD1 covers 10 bases. V dropped 5 bases and J dropped 4; count of bases not matched to a gene: 5. The CDR3 loop spans 15 amino acids. Looked up from germline, CDR1 is MNHEY and CDR2 is SVGAGI. The CDR3: CASSQGQGPGNTIYF. CDR3 bases: TGTGCCAGCAGTCAGGGACAGGGGCCAGGAAACACCATATATTTT.

The rearrangement uses TRBV19 and TRBJ2-1, with 13 bases that match TRBD2. The trim removed 5 bases at V and 5 bases at J, leaving 9 bases unmatched. Germline CDR1 LNHDA, CDR2 SQIVND (reference sequence). The CDR3 contains 17 residues. The CDR3 protein is CASSLRLAGGPNNEQFF. CDR3 DNA: TGTGCCAGTAGTCTCCGACTAGCGGGAGGTCCAAACAATGAGCAGTTCTTC.

J is TRBJ2-1 and V is TRBV19, with D possibly matching TRBD1 (5 bases). The germline V gene encodes CDR1 LNHDA and CDR2 SQIVND (reference sequence). CDR3 length equals 14 residues. Trimming pared 3 bases from V and 3 bases from J, leaving 9 bases between. The CDR3 here is CASSIGASYNEQFF. The CDR3 region has the DNA TGTGCCAGTAGTATTGGGGCCAGCTACAATGAGCAGTTCTTC.

This clone has just one count. This chain uses TRBV4-1 with TRBJ1-5; D ambiguous. CDR3 length: 14 residues. The ends were cut back, 4 bases at V and 4 bases at J, with 11 bases in the middle. CDR1 and CDR2 (germline): MGHRA, YSYEKL. The CDR3 bases are TGCGCCAGCAGCCTCGGGATCCTTAATCAGCCCCAGCATTTT. Protein: CASSLGILNQPQHF.